Described below is a single TCR beta chain sequence and its context. The antigen is unknown. The sample originates from a study of T cell responses to AZD1222 COVID-19 vaccine. The protocol was immunoSEQ multiplex PCR, while the TCRdb copy is restricted to in-frame clones and leaves out a portion. The sample carries about 84,000 clones, roughly 88% recorded once. Second-dose schedules of about 4 or about 12 weeks were combined. Study-wide points: There were repertoire samples only from the period after the peak T cell response. Spike was spanned by vaccine-associated CD4 TCRs, with dominance at 160-218 and 743-854.

CDR1 and CDR2 from the germline V gene are MNHEY and SMNVEV (reference sequence). The CDR3 length is 16 residues. V was trimmed by 3 bases and J by 4 bases, leaving 16 bases between them. This TCR derives from an adult who received the AZD1222 COVID-19 vaccine. The sequenced sample was peripheral blood, obtained 28 days after the second AZD1222 dose. This sequence joins TRBV27 and TRBJ1-5; D possibly corresponds to TRBD1 (5 bases). The DNA of the CDR3 is TGTGCCAGCAGTTTGAGACAGAACGCACCTAATCAGCCCCAGCATTTT. Translation: CASSLRQNAPNQPQHF.